The entry that follows covers one T cell receptor beta chain sequence. Investigators took RNA and DNA out together from 20-30 mg of unsorted bulk tissue. Collection of samples drew on five separate regions of each tumor. These data come from a study of tumor-infiltrating lymphocytes in primary liver carcinoma. In the study overall: These were node-negative, non-metastatic T1-T3 tumors of 4.2 to 10 cm.

Constant-region priming of around 500 ng total RNA yielded TCR beta cDNA. Each TCR beta library was derived from three nested multiplex PCR rounds that employed slightly modified ARM-PCR. TRBV1-TRBV30 forward primers paired with a C-beta reverse primer were used in the first two PCR rounds, which ran roughly 11 cycles each. TCRdb reprocessed the multiplex PCR reads with MiXCR, giving one entry per CDR3 protein. This sample has around 80,000 distinct CDR3 sequences, with 60% to 75% found just once. Germline V CDR1 and CDR2: MNHEY, SVGAGI. CDR3 length equals 14 residues. J lost 8 bases, V lost 11 bases, and 16 bases had no gene match.

The sequenced sample was liver tumor tissue from sampling region 1. Documented subset: tumor region T1, superior pole. The sequence came from a middle-aged man with primary liver carcinoma and hepatitis B virus infection. The chain couples TRBV6-5 to TRBJ2-7; 9 nucleotides align to TRBD1. As DNA, the CDR3 is TGTGCCCGCATTCCATCCCGGGACAGGGTGAAGCAGTACTTC. Its protein product is CARIPSRDRVKQYF.